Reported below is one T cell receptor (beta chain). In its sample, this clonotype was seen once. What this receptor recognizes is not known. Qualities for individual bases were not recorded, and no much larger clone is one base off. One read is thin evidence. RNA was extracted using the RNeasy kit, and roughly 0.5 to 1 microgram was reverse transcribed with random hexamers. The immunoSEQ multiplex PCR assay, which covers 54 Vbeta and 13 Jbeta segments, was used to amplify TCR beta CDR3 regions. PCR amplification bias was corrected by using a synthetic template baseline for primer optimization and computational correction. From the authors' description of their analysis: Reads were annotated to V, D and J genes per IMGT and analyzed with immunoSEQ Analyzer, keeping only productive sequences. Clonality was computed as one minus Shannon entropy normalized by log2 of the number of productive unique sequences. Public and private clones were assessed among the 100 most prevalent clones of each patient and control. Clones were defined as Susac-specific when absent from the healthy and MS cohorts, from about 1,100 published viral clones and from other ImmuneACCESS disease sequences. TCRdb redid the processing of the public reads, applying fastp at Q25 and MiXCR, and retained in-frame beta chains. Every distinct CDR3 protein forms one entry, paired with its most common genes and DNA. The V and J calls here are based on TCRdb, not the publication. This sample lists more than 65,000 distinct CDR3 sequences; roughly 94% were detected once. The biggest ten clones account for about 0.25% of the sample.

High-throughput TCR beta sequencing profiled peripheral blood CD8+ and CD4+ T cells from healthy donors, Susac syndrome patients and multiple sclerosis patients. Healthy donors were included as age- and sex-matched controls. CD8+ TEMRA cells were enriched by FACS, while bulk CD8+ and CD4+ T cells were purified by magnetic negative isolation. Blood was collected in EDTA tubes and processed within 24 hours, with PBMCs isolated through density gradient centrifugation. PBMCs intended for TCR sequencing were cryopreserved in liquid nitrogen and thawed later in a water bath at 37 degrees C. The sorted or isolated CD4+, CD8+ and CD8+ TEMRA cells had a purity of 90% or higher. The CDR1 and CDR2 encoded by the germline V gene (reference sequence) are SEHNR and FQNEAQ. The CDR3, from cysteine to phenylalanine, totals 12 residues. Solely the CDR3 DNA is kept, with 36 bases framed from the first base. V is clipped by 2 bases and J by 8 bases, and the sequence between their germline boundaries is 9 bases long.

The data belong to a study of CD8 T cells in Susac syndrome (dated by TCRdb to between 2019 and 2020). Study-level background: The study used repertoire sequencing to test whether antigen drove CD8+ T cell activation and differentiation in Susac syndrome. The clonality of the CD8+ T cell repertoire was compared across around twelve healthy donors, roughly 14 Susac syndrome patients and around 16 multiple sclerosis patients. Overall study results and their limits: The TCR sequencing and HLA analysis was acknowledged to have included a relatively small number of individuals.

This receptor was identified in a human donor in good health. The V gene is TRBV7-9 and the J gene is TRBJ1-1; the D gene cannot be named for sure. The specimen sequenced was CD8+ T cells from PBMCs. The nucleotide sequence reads TGTGCCAGCAGCTTAAGAGTCGAGGAAGCTTTCTTT. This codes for CASSLRVEEAFF. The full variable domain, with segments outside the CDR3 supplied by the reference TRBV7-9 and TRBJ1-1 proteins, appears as DTGVSQNPRHKITKRGQNVTFRCDPISEHNRLYWYRQTLGQGPEFLTYFQNEAQLEKSRLLSDRFSAERPKGSFSTLEIQRTEQGDSAMYLCASSLRVEEAFFGQGTRLTVV.